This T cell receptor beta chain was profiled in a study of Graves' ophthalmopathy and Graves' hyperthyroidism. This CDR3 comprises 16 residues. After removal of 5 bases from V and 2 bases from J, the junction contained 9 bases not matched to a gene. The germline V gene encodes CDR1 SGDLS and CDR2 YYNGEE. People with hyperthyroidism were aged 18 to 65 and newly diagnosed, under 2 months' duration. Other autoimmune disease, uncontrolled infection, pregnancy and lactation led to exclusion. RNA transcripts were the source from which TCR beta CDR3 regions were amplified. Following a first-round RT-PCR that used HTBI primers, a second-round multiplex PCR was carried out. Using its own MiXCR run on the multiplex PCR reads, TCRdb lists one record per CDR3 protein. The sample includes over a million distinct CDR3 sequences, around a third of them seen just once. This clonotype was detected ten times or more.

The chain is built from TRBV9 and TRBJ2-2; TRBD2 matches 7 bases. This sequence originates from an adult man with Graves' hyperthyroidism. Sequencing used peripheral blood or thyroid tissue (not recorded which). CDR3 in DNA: TGTGCCAGCAGTCCCTCTAGCGGAGCAAACACCGGGGAGCTGTTTTTT. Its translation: CASSPSSGANTGELFF. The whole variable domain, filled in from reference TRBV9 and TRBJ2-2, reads DSGVTQTPKHLITATGQRVTLRCSPRSGDLSVYWYQQSLDQGLQFLIQYYNGEERAKGNILERFSAQQFPDLHSELNLSSLELGDSALYFCASSPSSGANTGELFFGEGSRLTVL.